This T cell receptor beta chain came from a study of blood T cells in healthy people across ages. Across the study: The capture of about one barcoded beta molecule per two T cells was achieved by template switching. Notes on the study in general: Long-lived donors carried more naive CD4+ cells and greater diversity than aged donors.

Isolation of PBMCs gave at least 6 million cells per sample. In regard to this clonotype: Its target is not known.

Then a second PCR, running roughly 7 to 11 cycles, was carried out with a sample-barcoded 5' primer and a J-beta primer mix. Tags on each cDNA molecule came from a template-switch adaptor with 12 random nucleotides. One entry per CDR3 protein results from TCRdb running MiXCR on the 5' RACE reads. The table lists 650,000 or so distinct CDR3 sequences, 40% to 65% of them singletons. The source of this sequence is a woman of 80 years or more in good health. Sample: blood.

Here the CDR3 DNA reads TGTGCCACCAGCAGATCCGGGTGGGTAGGCATTAGCAATCAGCCCCAGCATTTT. It encodes CATSRSGWVGISNQPQHF. The rearrangement uses TRBV15 and TRBJ1-5; D call uncertain. This CDR3 is 18 amino acids long. Trimming pared 2 bases from V and 0 bases from J, leaving 17 bases between. CDR1 is LNHNV, CDR2 YYDKDF, per germline (reference sequence). Filled out from reference TRBV15 and TRBJ1-5, the complete variable domain reads DAMVIQNPRYQVTQFGKPVTLSCSQTLNHNVMYWYQQKSSQAPKLLFHYYDKDFNNEADTPDNFQSRRPNTSFCFLDIRSPGLGDTAMYLCATSRSGWVGISNQPQHFGDGTRLSIL.